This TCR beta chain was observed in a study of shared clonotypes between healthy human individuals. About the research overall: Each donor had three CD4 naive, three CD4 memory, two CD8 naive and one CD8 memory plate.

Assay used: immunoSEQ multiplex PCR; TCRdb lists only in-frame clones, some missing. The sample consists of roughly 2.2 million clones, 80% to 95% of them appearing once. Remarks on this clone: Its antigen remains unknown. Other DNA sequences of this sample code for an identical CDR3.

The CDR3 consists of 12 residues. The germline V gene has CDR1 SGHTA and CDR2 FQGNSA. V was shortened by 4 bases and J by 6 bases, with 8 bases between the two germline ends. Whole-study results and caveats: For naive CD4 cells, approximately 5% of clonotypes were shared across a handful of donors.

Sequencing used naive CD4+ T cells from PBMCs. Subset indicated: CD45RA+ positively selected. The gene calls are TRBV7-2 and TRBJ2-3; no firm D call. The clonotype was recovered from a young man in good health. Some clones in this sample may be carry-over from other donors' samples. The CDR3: CASSWTRDTQYF. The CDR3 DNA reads TGTGCCAGCAGCTGGACGAGGGATACGCAGTATTTT.